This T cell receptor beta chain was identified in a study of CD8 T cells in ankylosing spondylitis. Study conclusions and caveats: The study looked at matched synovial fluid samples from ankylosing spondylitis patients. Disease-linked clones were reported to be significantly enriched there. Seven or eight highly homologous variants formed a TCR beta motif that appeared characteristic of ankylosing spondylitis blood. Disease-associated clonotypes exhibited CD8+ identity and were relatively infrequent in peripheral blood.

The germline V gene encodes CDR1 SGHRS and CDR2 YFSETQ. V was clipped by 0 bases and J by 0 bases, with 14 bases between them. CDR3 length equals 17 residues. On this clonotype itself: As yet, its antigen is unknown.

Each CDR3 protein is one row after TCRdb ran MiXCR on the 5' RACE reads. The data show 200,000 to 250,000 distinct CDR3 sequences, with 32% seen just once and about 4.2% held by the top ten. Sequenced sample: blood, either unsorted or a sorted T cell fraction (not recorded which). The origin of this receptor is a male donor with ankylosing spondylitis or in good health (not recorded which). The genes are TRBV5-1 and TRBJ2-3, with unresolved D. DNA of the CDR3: TGCGCCAGCAGCTTGGCCTTCCAAGTCACTAGCACAGATACGCAGTATTTT. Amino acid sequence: CASSLAFQVTSTDTQYF.